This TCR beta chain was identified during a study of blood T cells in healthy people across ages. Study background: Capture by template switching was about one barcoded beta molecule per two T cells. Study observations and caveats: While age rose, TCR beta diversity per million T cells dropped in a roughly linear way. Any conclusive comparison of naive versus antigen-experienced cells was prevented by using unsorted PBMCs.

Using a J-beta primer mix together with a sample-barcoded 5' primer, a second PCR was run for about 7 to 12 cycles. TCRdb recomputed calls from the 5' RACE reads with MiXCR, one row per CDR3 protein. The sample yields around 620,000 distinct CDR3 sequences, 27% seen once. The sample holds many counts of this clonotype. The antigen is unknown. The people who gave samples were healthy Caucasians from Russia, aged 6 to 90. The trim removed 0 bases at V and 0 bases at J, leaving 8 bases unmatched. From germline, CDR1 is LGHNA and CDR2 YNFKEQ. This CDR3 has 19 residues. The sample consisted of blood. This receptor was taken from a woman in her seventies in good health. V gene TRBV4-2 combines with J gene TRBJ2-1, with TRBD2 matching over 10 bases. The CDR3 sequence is CASSQDLPSGGSSYNEQFF. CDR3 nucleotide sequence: TGTGCCAGCAGCCAAGATCTCCCTAGCGGGGGTAGCTCCTACAATGAGCAGTTCTTC.